This T cell receptor (beta chain) originates from a study of cytomegalovirus exposure and HLA in healthy donors. To note about this clone: The antigen is unknown.

CDR3 length equals 15 residues. V lost 3 bases and J lost 0; bases outside the gene matches: 3. The germline V gene has CDR1 SGHKS and CDR2 YYEKEE (reference sequence). Study-level results: A later analysis revealed that TCR association rates differed between HLA loci, peaking at DRB1 and bottoming out at HLA-C.

The PCR ran on 60 Vbeta and 13 Jbeta primers. Sequenced by immunoSEQ multiplex PCR; TCRdb stores in-frame clones only, minus some. The sample yields about 160,000 clones, about 64% seen once. The chain combines TRBV5-5 with TRBJ2-3, with 8 bases that match TRBD2. Specimen: PBMCs. This TCR was recovered from a woman aged 60-75 years in good health and CMV-seropositive. This CDR3 is CASSSAGESTDTQYF. CDR3 DNA sequence: TGTGCCAGCAGCTCAGCGGGAGAAAGCACAGATACGCAGTATTTT.